The TCR beta chain under discussion was sequenced for a study of cytomegalovirus exposure and HLA in healthy donors. The CDR3 extends over 16 amino acids. CDR1 and CDR2 (germline): SGHNT, YYREEE (reference sequence). Trimming stripped 0 bases from V and 0 bases from J, with 10 bases between. Primers included in the PCR were 60 Vbeta and 13 Jbeta primers. Generated by immunoSEQ multiplex PCR, the TCRdb table keeps only in-frame clones and is missing some. The sample carries 100,000 or so clones, about 83% recorded once. The clonotype originates from a man younger than 30 in good health and CMV-seronegative. The V gene is TRBV5-4, the J gene TRBJ2-1; D possibly corresponds to TRBD1 (6 bases). The source material was PBMCs. CDR3 coding DNA: TGTGCCAGCAGCTTGGGTGCGGACAGCTCCTACAATGAGCAGTTCTTC. The encoded protein is CASSLGADSSYNEQFF.